The next 10 T cell receptor beta chains were all read from a single sample in a study of identical twins. TCRdb passed the 5' RACE reads through MiXCR, listing each CDR3 protein once. Of 450,000 or so distinct CDR3 sequences in the sample, approximately 18% were seen once. Sequencing was performed on naive T cells sorted from blood. These receptors all come from a man aged 50-59 years in good health.

The V and J genes are TRBV5-1 and TRBJ2-7, with TRBD1 identical over 8 bases. There are 15 residues in the CDR3. Germline V gene sequence: CDR1 SGHRS, CDR2 YFSETQ. V lost 1 base, J lost 4 bases, and 7 bases stayed unmatched. CDR3 sequence (DNA): TGCGCCAGCAGCTTGCTCGGGACAGGAGATTACGAGCAGTACTTC. Translating gives CASSLLGTGDYEQYF.

The J gene is TRBJ2-4, the V gene TRBV20-1; TRBD2 aligns across 8 bases. Germline V CDR1 and CDR2: DFQATT, SNEGSKA (reference sequence). This CDR3 is built from 15 residues. J was trimmed by 6 bases and V by 6 bases; bases with no gene match: 13. The chain's CDR3 is CSAIRVPREGNIQYF. Here the CDR3 DNA reads TGCAGTGCAATCCGGGTCCCTCGGGAGGGAAACATTCAGTACTTC.

The rearrangement links TRBV6-5 to TRBJ2-1, with D uncertain. The CDR3 consists of 15 residues. Germline loops: CDR1 MNHEY, CDR2 SVGAGI. Trimming cost V 2 bases and J 0 bases, with 8 bases left between them. The CDR3 nucleotides are TGTGCCAGCAGTTACCGCGCCAGCTCCTACAATGAGCAGTTCTTC. Protein product: CASSYRASSYNEQFF.

This clonotype was seen ten or more times. This sequence joins TRBV20-1 and TRBJ1-1; D might be TRBD1 (5 bases). CDR1 is DFQATT and CDR2 is SNEGSKA in the germline V gene (reference sequence). V lost 6 bases and J 5 bases, leaving 19 bases between the germline ends. There are 14 residues in the CDR3. The CDR3 nucleotides are TGCAGTGCCCCAGACTCCGGGGGGGGGACTGAAGCTTTCTTT. Its translation: CSAPDSGGGTEAFF.

This clonotype was counted ten times or more. The CDR3 spells CASSQDLGHTGELFF. In DNA form, the CDR3 reads TGCGCCAGCAGCCAAGACTTAGGCCATACCGGGGAGCTGTTTTTT. This chain uses TRBV4-3 with TRBJ2-2; D not certain. CDR1 is LGHNA, CDR2 YSLEER, per germline. V was shortened by 0 bases and J by 5 bases, with 10 bases between the two germline ends. The CDR3 is 15 amino acids.

This clonotype was seen only a few times. V is TRBV11-2 and J is TRBJ2-1; 16 positions agree with TRBD2. V lost 4 bases and J lost 0; bases outside the gene matches: 3. Germline V lookup: CDR1 SGHAT, CDR2 FQNNGV. This CDR3 has 18 amino acids. CDR3 sequence: CASSSGLAGGPSYNEQFF. CDR3 coding DNA: TGTGCCAGCAGCTCGGGACTAGCGGGAGGGCCCTCCTACAATGAGCAGTTCTTC.

This chain links TRBV6-1 with TRBJ2-1; D is ambiguous. CDR1 is MNHNS and CDR2 is SASEGT in the germline V gene. The CDR3 runs 16 residues. With 7 bases removed from V and 0 bases from J, the gap between germline ends came to 16 bases. The CDR3 loop is CASIIGPSSSYNEQFF. The CDR3 coding sequence is TGTGCCAGCATCATTGGACCTTCGAGCTCCTACAATGAGCAGTTCTTC.

The chain couples TRBV6-5 to TRBJ2-1; the D is unclear. The CDR3 runs to 13 residues. Trimming left V 5 bases short and J 5 bases short, with 10 bases between. Looked up from germline, CDR1 is MNHEY and CDR2 is SVGAGI. The CDR3 spells CASSHRAHNEQFF. The CDR3 DNA is TGTGCCAGCAGTCACAGAGCGCACAATGAGCAGTTCTTC.

This clonotype was counted between two and nine times. This chain connects TRBV6-2 or TRBV6-3 to TRBJ1-1; D remains unclear. Trimming removed 3 bases at V and 3 bases at J, with 20 bases between. Germline CDR1 MNHEY, CDR2 SVGEGT. This CDR3 spans 17 amino acids. The CDR3 DNA is TGTGCCAGCAGTTATGTTAATTCGGGAATGGGCGACACTGAAGCTTTCTTT. It yields the protein CASSYVNSGMGDTEAFF.

This chain connects TRBV28 to TRBJ2-7, with 9 bases lining up with TRBD1. Germline trimming cut 1 base from V and 5 bases from J; bases unmatched to any gene: 9. Germline assignment: CDR1 MDHEN and CDR2 SYDVKM. The CDR3 covers 16 residues. The CDR3 nucleotides read TGTGCCAGCAGTTTATCGGGCCCTACAGGGGGCCACGAGCAGTACTTC. It translates to CASSLSGPTGGHEQYF.